The entry below describes one T cell receptor beta chain. Source study methods: Counts of nucleated cells, estimated from reference gene primer amplification, were obtained. TCRdb keeps only in-frame clones here, not all; method: immunoSEQ multiplex PCR. D and trimming come from the DNA, and the V and J calls and clone size come from that table. The sample has some 260,000 clones; around 80% are singletons. Residents of 24 US areas, aged about 18 to 89 years, made up the participants. Participants had their cohort set by participant-reported clinical history. This sample is part of a study of blood T cell repertoires in COVID-19. As for the study in general: Nucleic acid was either cDNA or gDNA, and it came from T cells, B-cell-depleted T cells, or PBMCs.

The material sequenced was PBMCs or T cells enriched from blood (not recorded which). This receptor was identified in a man aged 30-40 years with acute COVID-19.

DNA of the CDR3: TGTGCCAGCAGCCACCTTGGGACAGCTACTCATAACTATGGCTACACCTTC. Protein: CASSHLGTATHNYGYTF. This chain uses TRBV7-9 with TRBJ1-2; TRBD1 matches at 7 bases. J was trimmed by 1 base and V by 5 bases; bases with no gene match: 13. Germline CDR1 and CDR2: SEHNR and FQNEAQ (reference sequence). The CDR3 consists of 17 residues.